One TCR beta chain is described in this entry. Per germline, CDR1 MDHEN and CDR2 SYDVKM. The ends were cut back, 3 bases at V and 8 bases at J, with 7 bases in the middle. The CDR3 totals 12 residues. Sequencing was performed with immunoSEQ multiplex PCR; in TCRdb, only in-frame clones are kept and a portion is missing. The repertoire consists of some 250,000 clones, with approximately 83% occurring once and the leading ten covering 1.5% to 2%. These data are taken from a study of blood T cell repertoires in COVID-19. About the study: Donors in the United States, Italy and Spain gave samples during acute or convalescent COVID-19.

The age range of participants was 18 to 89 years, with residence in about two dozen US areas. Clinical history reported by participants formed the basis on which cohorts were assigned. Recovered status applied to Cohort 3 donors who had two consecutive negative PCRs. It also applied to those with clearance or with symptom resolution. This chain joins TRBV28 and TRBJ1-4; D remains unclear. The clonotype comes from a woman aged 45 to 65 who had recovered from COVID-19. Material for sequencing was PBMCs or T cells enriched from blood (not recorded which). The CDR3 DNA sequence: TGTGCCAGCAGTTTGGCGGGGGAAAAACTGTTTTTT. Translating gives CASSLAGEKLFF.